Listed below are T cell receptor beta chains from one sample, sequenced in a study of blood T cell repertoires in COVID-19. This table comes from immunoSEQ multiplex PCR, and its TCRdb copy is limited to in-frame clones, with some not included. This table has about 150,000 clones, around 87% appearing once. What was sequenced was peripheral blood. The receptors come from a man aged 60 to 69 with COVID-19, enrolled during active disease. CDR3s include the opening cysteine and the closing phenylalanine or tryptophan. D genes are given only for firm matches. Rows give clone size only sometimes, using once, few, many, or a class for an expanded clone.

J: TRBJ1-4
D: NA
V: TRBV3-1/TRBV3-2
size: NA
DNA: TGTGCCAGCAGCCTGAAGTTAGATAAACTGTTTTTT
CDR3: CASSLKLDKLFF

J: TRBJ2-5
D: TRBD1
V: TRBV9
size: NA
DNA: TGTGCCAGCAGCAGACGAGAGGGGACAGCGACACAAGAGACCCAGTACTTC
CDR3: CASSRREGTATQETQYF

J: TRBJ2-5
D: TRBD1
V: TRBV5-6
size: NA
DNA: TGTGCCAGCAGCTTGGAGACAGGGGCTTCTGCGACCCAGTACTTC
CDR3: CASSLETGASATQYF

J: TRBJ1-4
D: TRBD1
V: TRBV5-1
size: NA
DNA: TGCGTCAGCAGCTTGGGGGACAGTGCTAATGAAAAACTGTTTTTT
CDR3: CVSSLGDSANEKLFF

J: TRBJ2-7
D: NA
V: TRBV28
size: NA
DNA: TGTGCCAGCAGTTCGAGGGGGAATTTGGCCTACGAGCAGTACTTC
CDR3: CASSSRGNLAYEQYF

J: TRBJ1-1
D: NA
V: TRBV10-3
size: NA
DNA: TGTGCCATCAGTGAGGATAGAGCCACTGAAGCTTTCTTT
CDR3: CAISEDRATEAFF

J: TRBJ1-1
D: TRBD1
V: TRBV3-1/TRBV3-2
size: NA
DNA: TGTGCCAGCAGCCAAGGGACAGGGAACACTGAAGCTTTCTTT
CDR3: CASSQGTGNTEAFF

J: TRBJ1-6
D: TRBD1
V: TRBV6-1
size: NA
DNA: TGTGCCAGCAGTGCGCTTGTGGGGGACAGGGATTCACCCCTCCACTTT
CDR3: CASSALVGDRDSPLHF

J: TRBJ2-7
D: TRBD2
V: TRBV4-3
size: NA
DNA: TGCGCCAGCAGCCAAGCTAGCGGGGGGGCCTACGAGCAGTACTTC
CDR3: CASSQASGGAYEQYF

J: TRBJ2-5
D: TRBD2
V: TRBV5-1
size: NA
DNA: TGCGCCAGCAGCCCGGGACTAGCGGACCAAGAGACCCAGTACTTC
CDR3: CASSPGLADQETQYF

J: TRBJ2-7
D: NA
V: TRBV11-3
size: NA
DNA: TGCGCCAGCAGCCGAGTTACACGCGGCTACGAGCAGTACTTC
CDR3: CASSRVTRGYEQYF

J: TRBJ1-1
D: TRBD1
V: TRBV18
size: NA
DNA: TGTGCCAGCTCACAGACAGGGGGCGGCACTGAAGCTTTCTTT
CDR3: CASSQTGGGTEAFF

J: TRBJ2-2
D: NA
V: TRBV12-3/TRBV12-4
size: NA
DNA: TGTGCCAGCAGTCCTAGCGAAGCCGGGGAGCTGTTTTTT
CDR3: CASSPSEAGELFF

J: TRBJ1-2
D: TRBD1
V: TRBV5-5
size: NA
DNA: TGTGCCAGCAGGCCAGGGACAGGGGATTATGGCTACACCTTC
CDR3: CASRPGTGDYGYTF

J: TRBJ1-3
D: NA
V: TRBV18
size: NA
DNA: TGTGCCAGCTCACGTGAGGCCTCTGGAAACACCATATATTTT
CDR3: CASSREASGNTIYF

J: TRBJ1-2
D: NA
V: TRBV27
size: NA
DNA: TGTGCCAGCAGTTCTGCCGGCTATGGCTACACCTTC
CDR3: CASSSAGYGYTF

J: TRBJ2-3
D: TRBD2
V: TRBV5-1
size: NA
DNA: TGCGCCAGCACCCCGGGACTAGCGGGGGAAGATACGCAGTATTTT
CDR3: CASTPGLAGEDTQYF

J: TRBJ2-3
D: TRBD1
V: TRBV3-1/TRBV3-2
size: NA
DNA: TGTGCCAGCAGCTATCATGGGACAGGGGAAGCAGATACGCAGTATTTT
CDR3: CASSYHGTGEADTQYF

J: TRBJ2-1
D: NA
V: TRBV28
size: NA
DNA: TGTGCCATCTACCAAAACAATGAGCAGTTCTTC
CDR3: CAIYQNNEQFF

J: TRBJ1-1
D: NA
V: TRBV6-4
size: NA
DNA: TGTGCCAGCCGCAGAAACATGAACACTGAAGCTTTCTTT
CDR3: CASRRNMNTEAFF

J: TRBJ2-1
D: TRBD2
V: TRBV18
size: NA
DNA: TGTGCCAGCTCACCATCCAGCGGGAGATTGAATGAGCAGTTCTTC
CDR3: CASSPSSGRLNEQFF

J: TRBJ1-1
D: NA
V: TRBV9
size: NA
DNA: TGTGCCAGCAGTGGGATTTCTCGGGGTTTCTCTGAAGCTTTCTTT
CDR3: CASSGISRGFSEAFF

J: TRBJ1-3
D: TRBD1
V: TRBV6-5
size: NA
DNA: TGTGCCAGCAGTTTCGACAGGGGGCCTGGAAACACCATATATTTT
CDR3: CASSFDRGPGNTIYF

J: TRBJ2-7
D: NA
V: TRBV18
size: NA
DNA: TGTGCAGCATTTTTAGGACAGACTTACGAGCAGTACTTC
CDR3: CAAFLGQTYEQYF

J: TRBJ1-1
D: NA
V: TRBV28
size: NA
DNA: TGTGCCAGCAGTCCTAGACCGGGCACTGAAGCTTTCTTT
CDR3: CASSPRPGTEAFF

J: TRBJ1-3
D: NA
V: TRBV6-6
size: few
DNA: TGTGCCAGCAGGGAACAGGGCGCCAACTCTGGAAACACCATATATTTT
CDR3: CASREQGANSGNTIYF

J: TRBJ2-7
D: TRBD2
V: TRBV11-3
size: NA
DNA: TGTGCCAGCAGCTTTCGGACTAGCGGGAGTCCCCCCTACGAGCAGTACTTC
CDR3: CASSFRTSGSPPYEQYF

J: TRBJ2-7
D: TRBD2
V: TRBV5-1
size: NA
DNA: TGCGCCTCATCATCGCCCGGGACTAGCGGGGGCTACTCCTACGAGCAGTACTTC
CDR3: CASSSPGTSGGYSYEQYF

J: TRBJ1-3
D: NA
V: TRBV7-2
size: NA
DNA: TGTGCCAGCAGCTTAGGGGGGCGGACTGGAAACACCATATATTTT
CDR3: CASSLGGRTGNTIYF

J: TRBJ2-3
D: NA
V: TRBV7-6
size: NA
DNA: TGTGCCAGCAGCTCCCAACTAGTTCCCACAGATACGCAGTATTTT
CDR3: CASSSQLVPTDTQYF

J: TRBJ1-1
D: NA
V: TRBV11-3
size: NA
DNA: TGTGCCAGCAGCAGTACAGGGAACACTGAAGCTTTCTTT
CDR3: CASSSTGNTEAFF

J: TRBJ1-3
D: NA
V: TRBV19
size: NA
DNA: TGTGCCAGTAGCAGACAACAGGTCTCTGGAAACACCATATATTTT
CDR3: CASSRQQVSGNTIYF

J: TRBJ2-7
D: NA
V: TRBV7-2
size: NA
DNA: TGTGCCAGCAGCTTATCTCTTAACAGGGACTACGAGCAGTACTTC
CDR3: CASSLSLNRDYEQYF

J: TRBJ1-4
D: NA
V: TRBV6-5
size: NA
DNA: TGTGCCAGCAGGCCCCGGGTGGCGGGAGTTGAAAAACTGTTTTTT
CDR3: CASRPRVAGVEKLFF

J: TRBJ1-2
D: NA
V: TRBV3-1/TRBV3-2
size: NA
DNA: TGTGCCAGCAGCCAAGCGTTTTCGGGCTACACCTTC
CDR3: CASSQAFSGYTF

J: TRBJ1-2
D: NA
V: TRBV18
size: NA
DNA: TGTGCCAGCTCACCCAATCAATTGACAGATCCCTATGGCTACACCTTC
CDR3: CASSPNQLTDPYGYTF

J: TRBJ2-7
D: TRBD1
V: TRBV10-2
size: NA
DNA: TGCGCCAGCAGCACCGGGACAGCCAGCTACGAGCAGTACTTC
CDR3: CASSTGTASYEQYF

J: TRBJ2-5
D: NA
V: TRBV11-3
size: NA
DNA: TGTGCCAGCAGCTTAGTACGGGCTGGGGCAGAGACCCAGTACTTC
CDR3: CASSLVRAGAETQYF

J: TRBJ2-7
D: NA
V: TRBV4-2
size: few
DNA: TGTGCCAGCAGCCAGGGCCGGCCAGGGCAAGGCGAGCAGTACTTC
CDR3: CASSQGRPGQGEQYF

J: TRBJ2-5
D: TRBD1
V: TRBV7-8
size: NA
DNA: TGTGCCAGCAAGCTTACGGGGACAGGGGTGACCCAGTACTTC
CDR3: CASKLTGTGVTQYF

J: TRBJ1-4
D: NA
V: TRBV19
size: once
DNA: TGTGCCAGTAGCCCCCCTGGGGCCGGCAGGAGTAATGAAAAACTGTTTTTT
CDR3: CASSPPGAGRSNEKLFF

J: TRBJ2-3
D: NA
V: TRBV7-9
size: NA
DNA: TGTGCCAGCAGCTTAGCTAGTGGGGGCGCGGGGTATTTT
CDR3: CASSLASGGAGYF

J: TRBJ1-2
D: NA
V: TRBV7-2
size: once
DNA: TGTGCCAGCAGCTTAGAAACTGCAAGTGGCTACACCTTC
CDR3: CASSLETASGYTF

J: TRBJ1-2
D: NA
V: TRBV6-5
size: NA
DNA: TGTGCCAGCAGTTACGACGGGGTCTATGGCTACACCTTC
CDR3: CASSYDGVYGYTF

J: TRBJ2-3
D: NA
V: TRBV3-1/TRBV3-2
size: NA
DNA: TGTGCCAGCAGCCAAAAAGCGGTAAATACGCAGTATTTT
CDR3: CASSQKAVNTQYF

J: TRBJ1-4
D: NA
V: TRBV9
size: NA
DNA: TGTGCCAGCAGCGTAAAGTGGAGTAATGAAAAACTGTTTTTT
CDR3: CASSVKWSNEKLFF

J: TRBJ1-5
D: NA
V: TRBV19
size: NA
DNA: TGTGCCAGTAGTATAGGTTCAGTGGGACAATACAATCAGCCCCAGCATTTT
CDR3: CASSIGSVGQYNQPQHF

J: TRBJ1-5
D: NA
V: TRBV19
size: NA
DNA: TGTGCCAGTAAGGAGTTCGGCCGGGGGGGGAGTAGCAATCAGCCCCAGCATTTT
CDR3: CASKEFGRGGSSNQPQHF

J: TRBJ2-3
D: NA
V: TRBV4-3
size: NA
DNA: TGCGCCAGCAGCCAAAAGGCGGGCCTCTCTGCAGATACGCAGTATTTT
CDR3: CASSQKAGLSADTQYF

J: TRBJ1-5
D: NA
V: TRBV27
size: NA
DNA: TGTGCCAGCAGTTTAACCGGTCCAGGAATCGGCAATCAGCCCCAGCATTTT
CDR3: CASSLTGPGIGNQPQHF